These 20 T cell receptor beta chains originate from one sample sequenced in a study of blood T cell repertoires in COVID-19. Method: immunoSEQ multiplex PCR; TCRdb's copy keeps in-frame clones and lacks some. The sample holds around 100,000 clones, 85% seen once. The specimen sequenced was peripheral blood. Every receptor here comes from a man between 50 and 59 years old with active or convalescent COVID-19.

The chain employs TRBV2 and TRBJ1-5; perhaps TRBD1 as D (6 bases). The CDR3 totals 13 residues. Germline V gene sequence: CDR1 SNHLY, CDR2 FYNNEI. V lost 4 bases and J 7 bases, leaving 11 bases between the germline ends. The CDR3 sequence: CASSGQDKQPQHF. CDR3 DNA: TGTGCCAGCAGTGGACAGGACAAACAGCCCCAGCATTTT.

The V and J genes are TRBV5-1 and TRBJ2-6, with D perhaps TRBD1 (6 bases). Trimming pared 3 bases from V and 0 bases from J, leaving 10 bases between. The CDR3 covers 16 residues. The V gene's germline CDR1 is SGHRS and CDR2 YFSETQ. The CDR3 sequence is CASSYAGDSGANVLTF. The DNA for the CDR3 is TGCGCCAGCAGCTATGCAGGGGACTCTGGGGCCAACGTCCTGACTTTC. Together with reference TRBV5-1 and TRBJ2-6, the CDR3 gives the full variable domain: KAGVTQTPRYLIKTRGQQVTLSCSPISGHRSVSWYQQTPGQGLQFLFEYFSETQRNKGNFPGRFSGRQFSNSRSEMNVSTLELGDSALYLCASSYAGDSGANVLTFGAGSRLTVL.

The V gene is TRBV19, the J gene TRBJ1-1; D unresolved. Trimming took off 6 bases at V and 11 bases at J, with 13 bases between the two ends. The CDR3 loop spans 11 amino acids. Germline CDR1 LNHDA, CDR2 SQIVND (reference sequence). CDR3 sequence: CASRNDWKAFF. In nucleotides, the CDR3 is TGTGCCAGTAGAAATGACTGGAAGGCTTTCTTT.

The rearrangement joins TRBV24-1 to TRBJ2-7; 7 bases map to TRBD1. Germline V gene data show CDR1 as KGHDR and CDR2 as SFDVKD. J was trimmed by 3 bases and V by 6 bases; bases with no gene match: 7. The CDR3 is 14 residues long. CDR3 protein: CATSPSAGGYEQYF. Here the CDR3 DNA reads TGTGCCACCAGTCCCTCTGCAGGGGGCTACGAGCAGTACTTC.

V and J are TRBV5-6 and TRBJ1-4, with D possibly being TRBD1 (5 bases). This CDR3 has 15 residues. CDR1 and CDR2 from the germline V gene are SGHDT and YYEEEE. V lost 2 bases, J lost 5 bases, and 13 bases lay in between. The CDR3 nucleotides read TGTGCCAGCAGCTTTTATGAGACAGCGAATGAAAAACTGTTTTTT. Encoded protein: CASSFYETANEKLFF.

Only one count was recorded for this clone. This chain uses TRBV7-9 with TRBJ1-1, with D unclear. V was shortened by 5 bases and J by 1 base, with 14 bases between the two germline ends. The germline gives CDR1 SEHNR, CDR2 FQNEAQ (reference sequence). The CDR3 contains 15 residues. The DNA for the CDR3 is TGTGCCAGCAGCCACGGAGATCTATCGAACACTGAAGCTTTCTTT. Its protein is CASSHGDLSNTEAFF.

V gene TRBV6-4 combines with J gene TRBJ2-1; 7 bases align to TRBD2. Germline CDR1 is MRHNA and CDR2 is SNTAGT. The junction had 13 bases not matched to a gene; V was cut back by 2 bases and J by 12 bases. The CDR3 has 15 amino acids. CDR3 loop: CASSDTASGHLGQFF. The DNA for the CDR3 is TGTGCCAGCAGTGACACGGCTAGCGGACACCTCGGGCAGTTCTTC.

This rearrangement joins TRBV5-1 to TRBJ2-1; 13 positions agree with TRBD2. The J segment lost 7 bases and the V segment lost 0 bases, leaving 7 bases of the junction unmatched. Germline lookup yields CDR1 SGHRS and CDR2 YFSETQ. This CDR3 region has 17 residues. The CDR3 DNA follows: TGCGCCAGCAGCTTGGAACTAGCGGGAGGGCCAGGGAATGAGCAGTTCTTC. Translation: CASSLELAGGPGNEQFF.

The chain employs TRBV5-4 and TRBJ2-1; 13 bases match TRBD2. This CDR3 comprises 15 residues. V lost 4 bases to trimming and J lost 7 bases; unmatched junction nucleotides: 5. Germline V gives CDR1 SGHNT, CDR2 YYREEE (reference sequence). CDR3 coding DNA: TGTGCCAGCAGCCGGACTAGCGGGAGTGGGAATGAGCAGTTCTTC. Its translation is CASSRTSGSGNEQFF. The whole variable domain, filled in from reference TRBV5-4 and TRBJ2-1, reads ETGVTQSPTHLIKTRGQQVTLRCSSQSGHNTVSWYQQALGQGPQFIFQYYREEENGRGNFPPRFSGLQFPNYSSELNVNALELDDSALYLCASSRTSGSGNEQFFGPGTRLTVL.

The chain has TRBV5-1 and TRBJ2-3, with TRBD2 matching over 10 bases. Germline CDR1 SGHRS, CDR2 YFSETQ. V dropped 7 bases and J dropped 1; count of bases not matched to a gene: 0. The CDR3 runs to 13 residues. CDR3 nucleotides: TGCGCCAGCGGGACTAGCGGCACAGATACGCAGTATTTT. Protein sequence: CASGTSGTDTQYF. The entire variable domain, with the rest obtained from reference TRBV5-1 and TRBJ2-3, is as follows: KAGVTQTPRYLIKTRGQQVTLSCSPISGHRSVSWYQQTPGQGLQFLFEYFSETQRNKGNFPGRFSGRQFSNSRSEMNVSTLELGDSALYLCASGTSGTDTQYFGPGTRLTVL.

V is TRBV5-1 and J is TRBJ2-3, with 7 bases that match TRBD2. CDR1 and CDR2 (germline): SGHRS, YFSETQ. The CDR3 is 16 amino acids. The trim removed 0 bases at V and 3 bases at J, leaving 7 bases unmatched. CDR3 sequence reads: CASSLVGGRGTDTQYF. CDR3 nucleotides: TGCGCCAGCAGCTTGGTGGGCGGGAGAGGAACAGATACGCAGTATTTT.

This rearrangement joins TRBV19 to TRBJ2-2; 10 bases fit TRBD2. The CDR3 has 19 residues. V dropped 3 bases and J dropped 6; count of bases not matched to a gene: 16. Germline V CDR1 and CDR2: LNHDA, SQIVND (reference sequence). In DNA form, the CDR3 reads TGTGCCAGTAGTATGGGAGCTGGACAGCGGGAGGGCCGTGCCGGGGAGCTGTTTTTT. This sequence encodes CASSMGAGQREGRAGELFF.

The chain recombines TRBV5-1 with TRBJ2-1; 10 nucleotides match TRBD2. J was trimmed by 8 bases and V by 2 bases; bases with no gene match: 10. Looked up from germline, CDR1 is SGHRS and CDR2 is YFSETQ. The CDR3 is 16 residues long. The CDR3 protein is CASSFAGPSGSYEQFF. The CDR3 DNA reads TGCGCCAGCAGCTTCGCGGGGCCTAGCGGGAGCTATGAGCAGTTCTTC.

This clone has more than one count but fewer than ten. V usage is TRBV6-6 and J usage is TRBJ1-1; D not resolved. The germline V and J ends were trimmed by 6 bases and 0 bases, with 11 bases remaining between them. Germline V gives CDR1 MNHNY, CDR2 SVGAGI (reference sequence). The CDR3 contains 14 residues. CDR3 residues: CASRDGVLNTEAFF. The CDR3 nucleotides are TGTGCCAGCAGAGACGGGGTCTTGAACACTGAAGCTTTCTTT.

This clone has just a few counts. This chain connects TRBV5-8 to TRBJ2-5; TRBD1 matches at 7 bases. This CDR3 is 14 amino acids long. The J segment lost 3 bases and the V segment lost 4 bases, leaving 6 bases of the junction unmatched. The V gene's germline CDR1 is SGHTS and CDR2 YDEGEE. The CDR3 nucleotides are TGTGCCAGCAGCCCTGGACAGGCCGAAGAGACCCAGTACTTC. Protein: CASSPGQAEETQYF.

This clone was picked up one time. The chain combines TRBV29-1 with TRBJ1-2; 9 bases match TRBD1. This CDR3 is built from 13 residues. Per the germline V gene, CDR1 is SQVTM and CDR2 is ANQGSEA. The ends lost 1 base at V and 7 bases at J; junction bases unmatched: 4. CDR3 region: CSVEGGQGGGYTF. CDR3 nucleotide sequence: TGCAGCGTTGAAGGGGGACAGGGTGGTGGCTACACCTTC.

Comments on this clone: An end of the junction does not agree with germline; a read error may underlie this. V gene TRBV7-7 combines with J gene TRBJ2-5; perhaps TRBD2 as D (6 bases). The CDR3 sequence is 14 residues long. Germline V CDR1 and CDR2: SSHAT, FNYEAQ (reference sequence). The CDR3 spells CASSSTSLGQTQYF. Here the CDR3 DNA reads TGTGCTAGCAGCTCCACTAGCTTAGGACAGACCCAGTACTTC.

The V call is TRBV9, the J call TRBJ2-5; TRBD1 matches at 10 bases. Per germline, CDR1 SGDLS and CDR2 YYNGEE. The CDR3 is 14 amino acids. V lost 2 bases and J lost 3; bases outside the gene matches: 1. For the CDR3, the DNA is TGTGCCAGCAGCGTTGGGACAGGGGAAGAGACCCAGTACTTC. Its protein is CASSVGTGEETQYF. Full variable domain (outside the CDR3, taken from reference TRBV9 and TRBJ2-5): DSGVTQTPKHLITATGQRVTLRCSPRSGDLSVYWYQQSLDQGLQFLIQYYNGEERAKGNILERFSAQQFPDLHSELNLSSLELGDSALYFCASSVGTGEETQYFGPGTRLLVL.

This chain links TRBV6-5 with TRBJ1-1; 7 bases agree with TRBD1. CDR3 length: 14 amino acids. The J segment lost 4 bases and the V segment lost 4 bases, leaving 6 bases of the junction unmatched. The germline V gene encodes CDR1 MNHEY and CDR2 SVGAGI. The chain's CDR3 is CASSSPHRGTEAFF. The CDR3 nucleotides read TGTGCCAGCAGTTCCCCCCACAGGGGCACTGAAGCTTTCTTT.

J is TRBJ1-1 and V is TRBV29-1, with 8 bases aligning to TRBD1. CDR1 and CDR2 (germline): SQVTM, ANQGSEA. The CDR3 consists of 15 residues. The junction had 11 bases not matched to a gene; V was cut back by 7 bases and J by 1 base. The CDR3 region has the DNA TGCAGCGCTGCCGGACAGGGAGGTTCGAACACTGAAGCTTTCTTT. Its protein is CSAAGQGGSNTEAFF.